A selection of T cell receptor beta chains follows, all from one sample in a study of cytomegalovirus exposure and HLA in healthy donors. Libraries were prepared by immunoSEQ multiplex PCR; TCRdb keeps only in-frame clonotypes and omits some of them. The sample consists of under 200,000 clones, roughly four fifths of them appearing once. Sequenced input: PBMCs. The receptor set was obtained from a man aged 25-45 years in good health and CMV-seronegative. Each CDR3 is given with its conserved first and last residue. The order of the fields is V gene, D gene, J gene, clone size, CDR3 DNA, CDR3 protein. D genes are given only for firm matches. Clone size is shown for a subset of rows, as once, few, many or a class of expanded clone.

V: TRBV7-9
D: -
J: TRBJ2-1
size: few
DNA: TGTGCCAGCAGCTTAGAAGGGGTATCAGAGATGGAGCAGTTCTTC
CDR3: CASSLEGVSEMEQFF

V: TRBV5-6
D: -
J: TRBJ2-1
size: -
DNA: TGTGCCAGCAGCCATGATTCAGAGGGCTACAATGAGCAGTTCTTC
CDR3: CASSHDSEGYNEQFF

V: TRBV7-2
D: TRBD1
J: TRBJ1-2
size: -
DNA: TGTGCCAGCAGCTACGGGACAGATTATGGCTACACCTTC
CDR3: CASSYGTDYGYTF

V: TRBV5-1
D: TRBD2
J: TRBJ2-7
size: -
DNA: TGCGCCAGCAGCTTGACCGGGACTAGTAGCTCCTACGAGCAGTACTTC
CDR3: CASSLTGTSSSYEQYF

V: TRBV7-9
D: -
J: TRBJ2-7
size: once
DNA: TGTGCCAGCGCCGGAGCCCTCGGTCACGAGCAGTACTTC
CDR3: CASAGALGHEQYF

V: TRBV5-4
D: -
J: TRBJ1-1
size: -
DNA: TGTGCCAGCAGCTTGGACAGGATGAACACTGAAGCTTTCTTT
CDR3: CASSLDRMNTEAFF

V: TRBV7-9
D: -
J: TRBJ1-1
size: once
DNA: TGTGCCAGCAGCTTAACGACAGGCACGGGGCTTATTGAAGCTTTCTTT
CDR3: CASSLTTGTGLIEAFF

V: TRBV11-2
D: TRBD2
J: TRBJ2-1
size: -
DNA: TGTGCCAGCAGCTTAGTTTTTGCGGGAGTATCCTACAATGAGCAGTTCTTC
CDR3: CASSLVFAGVSYNEQFF

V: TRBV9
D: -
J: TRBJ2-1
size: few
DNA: TGTGCCAGCAGCGTATATGAGGGGGGGATCAATGAGCAGTTCTTC
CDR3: CASSVYEGGINEQFF

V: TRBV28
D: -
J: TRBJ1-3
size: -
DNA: TGTGCCAGCAGTTTATCAGGGACAATTTTCGGTGACACCATATATTTT
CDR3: CASSLSGTIFGDTIYF

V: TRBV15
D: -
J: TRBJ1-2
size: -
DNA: TGTGCCACCAGCAGTCCATTGGGGGGGCGAAACTATGGCTACACCTTC
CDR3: CATSSPLGGRNYGYTF

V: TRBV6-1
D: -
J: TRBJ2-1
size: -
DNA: TGTGCCAGCAGTGAAGGACCGGGAAGGGGGACCAATGAGCAGTTCTTC
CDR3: CASSEGPGRGTNEQFF

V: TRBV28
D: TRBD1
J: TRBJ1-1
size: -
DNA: TGTGCCAGCACGTCCCGGGACAGGGGGCTTACCACTGAAGCTTTCTTT
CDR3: CASTSRDRGLTTEAFF